These 20 T cell receptor beta chains were sequenced from one sample in a study of cytomegalovirus exposure and HLA in healthy donors. 60 Vbeta and 13 Jbeta primers were used in PCR. Using immunoSEQ multiplex PCR, the repertoire was profiled, and TCRdb retains in-frame clones only, with some absent. The data hold 200,000 or so clones, with nearly 80% observed a single time. The sample taken for sequencing was PBMCs. All receptors come from a woman under 40 in good health and CMV-seropositive.

A few counts support this clone. V gene TRBV19 combines with J gene TRBJ2-4; TRBD1 matches 7 bases. Germline V gene sequence: CDR1 LNHDA, CDR2 SQIVND (reference sequence). This CDR3 spans 16 amino acids. V lost 2 bases to trimming and J lost 0 bases; unmatched junction nucleotides: 4. For the CDR3, the DNA is TGTGCCAGTAGTATACGGCGACAGGGAGCCAAAAACATTCAGTACTTC. Its protein product is CASSIRRQGAKNIQYF. The full variable domain, rest sourced from reference TRBV19 and TRBJ2-4, is DGGITQSPKYLFRKEGQNVTLSCEQNLNHDAMYWYRQDPGQGLRLIYYSQIVNDFQKGDIAEGYSVSREKKESFPLTVTSAQKNPTAFYLCASSIRRQGAKNIQYFGAGTRLSVL.

The chain has TRBV27 and TRBJ2-7; 10 nucleotides align to TRBD1. CDR3 size: 15 residues. Germline V lookup: CDR1 MNHEY, CDR2 SMNVEV (reference sequence). The J segment lost 1 base and the V segment lost 5 bases, leaving 5 bases of the junction unmatched. The CDR3 loop reads CASSRTGQGSYEQYF. DNA for the CDR3: TGTGCCAGCAGTCGCACGGGACAGGGGTCCTACGAGCAGTACTTC.

The J gene is TRBJ2-3, the V gene TRBV18; D is uncertain. This CDR3 region has 13 residues. Trimming pared 3 bases from V and 5 bases from J, leaving 9 bases between. CDR1 KGHSH and CDR2 LQKENI come from the germline V gene. The CDR3 loop reads CASSPRSGDTQYF. The CDR3 DNA follows: TGTGCCAGCTCACCTCGGAGTGGAGATACGCAGTATTTT.

The chain is built from TRBV6-1 and TRBJ2-7; 7 positions agree with TRBD2. The CDR3 covers 15 residues. From germline, CDR1 is MNHNS and CDR2 SASEGT. Trimming cost V 3 bases and J 2 bases; bases outside gene matches: 7. CDR3 amino acids: CASSDPGTTTYEQYF. The CDR3 DNA reads TGTGCCAGCAGTGACCCCGGGACTACCACCTACGAGCAGTACTTC.

The J gene is TRBJ2-3, the V gene TRBV9; possibly TRBD2 for D (6 bases). Germline loops: CDR1 SGDLS, CDR2 YYNGEE. Trimming took off 0 bases at V and 0 bases at J, with 17 bases between the two ends. CDR3 length: 18 residues. The CDR3 coding sequence is TGTGCCAGCAGCGTAGGGGTTTGGCGGGGATCTAGCACAGATACGCAGTATTTT. Protein sequence: CASSVGVWRGSSTDTQYF.

The chain couples TRBV2 to TRBJ2-7; 9 bases are shared with TRBD1. Germline V lookup: CDR1 SNHLY, CDR2 FYNNEI. After removal of 8 bases from V and 2 bases from J, the junction contained 7 bases not matched to a gene. This CDR3 has 14 residues. Here the CDR3 DNA reads TGTGCCAGCTACGGCGGGACAGGGACCTACGAGCAGTACTTC. The encoded protein is CASYGGTGTYEQYF.

The chain's CDR3 is CASSRGGEQYF. The CDR3 DNA follows: TGTGCCAGCAGTCGGGGGGGCGAGCAGTACTTC. The chain links TRBV2 to TRBJ2-7; the match to TRBD2 covers 8 bases. Germline CDR1 SNHLY, CDR2 FYNNEI. With 5 bases clipped from V and 6 bases from J, the junction kept 0 bases outside the gene matches. CDR3 length: 11 residues.

The V gene is TRBV11-2, the J gene TRBJ2-5; 10 bases match TRBD2. This CDR3 has 15 residues. With 5 bases clipped from V and 2 bases from J, the junction kept 5 bases outside the gene matches. Germline values: CDR1 SGHAT, CDR2 FQNNGV. CDR3 coding DNA: TGTGCCAGCAGCCATCCTAGCGGGGGACAAGAGACCCAGTACTTC. Translation: CASSHPSGGQETQYF.

The V gene is TRBV6-6, the J gene TRBJ2-3; 8 nucleotides agree with TRBD2. V dropped 6 bases and J dropped 0; count of bases not matched to a gene: 5. The CDR3 spans 15 residues. The V gene's germline CDR1 is MNHNY and CDR2 SVGAGI (reference sequence). CDR3 sequence: CASRSSGASTDTQYF. In nucleotides, the CDR3 is TGTGCCAGCAGGAGTAGCGGGGCGAGCACAGATACGCAGTATTTT.

This chain joins TRBV28 and TRBJ1-5; possibly TRBD1 for D (5 bases). The CDR3 loop spans 14 amino acids. The germline CDR1 and CDR2 sequences are MDHEN and SYDVKM. V lost 6 bases and J lost 4, with 13 bases in between. CDR3 sequence reads: CASRGGTENQPQHF. CDR3 in DNA: TGTGCCAGCAGGGGCGGGACTGAGAATCAGCCCCAGCATTTT.

The V and J genes are TRBV18 and TRBJ1-3, with D unresolved. V lost 2 bases, J lost 7 bases, and 27 bases lay in between. This CDR3 is built from 19 residues. The germline gives CDR1 KGHSH, CDR2 LQKENI. The CDR3 coding sequence is TGTGCCAGCTCACCAATGGGTGGCCTCCTAGCCAACTCTGAGAACACCATATATTTT. This sequence encodes CASSPMGGLLANSENTIYF.

The gene calls are TRBV20-1 and TRBJ2-5, with D unresolved. The CDR3 loop spans 11 amino acids. V lost 7 bases and J lost 5, with 11 bases in between. CDR1 DFQATT and CDR2 SNEGSKA come from the germline V gene (reference sequence). CDR3 in amino acids: CSGEFGETQYF. CDR3 DNA: TGCAGTGGAGAATTCGGGGAGACCCAGTACTTC.

The chain links TRBV10-2 to TRBJ2-1; D perhaps matches TRBD1 (5 bases). Germline CDR1 and CDR2: WSHSY and SAAADI. V lost 0 bases and J lost 4, with 16 bases in between. The CDR3 extends over 17 amino acids. DNA for the CDR3: TGCGCCAGCAGTGAGTCCCTCCGTGACAGCTTATACAATGAGCAGTTCTTC. The encoded protein is CASSESLRDSLYNEQFF.

In its sample, this clone was seen a few times. The chain employs TRBV6-6 and TRBJ2-1, with 10 bases that match TRBD2. V trimming: 10 bases; J trimming: 7 bases; junction bases outside the gene matches: 10. The CDR3 has 14 residues. Per the germline V gene, CDR1 is MNHNY and CDR2 is SVGAGI (reference sequence). CDR3 in amino acids: CAITPLAGVNEQFF. CDR3 sequence (DNA): TGTGCCATTACACCGCTAGCGGGAGTGAATGAGCAGTTCTTC.

This chain links TRBV11-3 with TRBJ1-2, with D uncertain. This CDR3 has 11 amino acids. V was cut by 5 bases and J by 8 bases, with 9 bases left in between. Germline lookup yields CDR1 SGHNT and CDR2 YENEEA. DNA of the CDR3: TGTGCCAGCAGCCTTACCCAGGGCTACACCTTC. Its translation: CASSLTQGYTF.

This chain connects TRBV19 to TRBJ2-7, with 7 bases that match TRBD1. J was trimmed by 1 base and V by 3 bases; bases with no gene match: 6. The CDR3 has 15 amino acids. Germline values: CDR1 LNHDA, CDR2 SQIVND (reference sequence). The CDR3 is CASSIEDRESYEQYF. The CDR3 coding sequence is TGTGCCAGTAGTATCGAAGACAGGGAGTCCTACGAGCAGTACTTC. Full variable domain (rest looked up from reference TRBV19 and TRBJ2-7): DGGITQSPKYLFRKEGQNVTLSCEQNLNHDAMYWYRQDPGQGLRLIYYSQIVNDFQKGDIAEGYSVSREKKESFPLTVTSAQKNPTAFYLCASSIEDRESYEQYFGPGTRLTVT.

The V call is TRBV4-3, the J call TRBJ1-3; D is undetermined. The germline V gene encodes CDR1 LGHNA and CDR2 YSLEER. CDR3 size: 14 residues. V lost 3 bases, J lost 1 base, and 7 bases lay in between. CDR3 region: CASSQEMSGNTIYF. The CDR3 nucleotides are TGCGCCAGCAGCCAGGAGATGTCTGGAAACACCATATATTTT.

The gene calls are TRBV27 and TRBJ1-6; D not resolved. Germline V gives CDR1 MNHEY, CDR2 SMNVEV (reference sequence). The CDR3 covers 16 residues. V lost 1 base and J 0 bases, leaving 7 bases between the germline ends. CDR3 sequence: CASSLYGSSYNSPLHF. The CDR3 nucleotides are TGTGCCAGCAGTTTATACGGGAGCTCCTATAATTCACCCCTCCACTTT.

This rearrangement joins TRBV6-6 to TRBJ2-5; 9 bases align to TRBD2. Germline V gives CDR1 MNHNY, CDR2 SVGAGI (reference sequence). Trimming removed 4 bases from V and 1 base from J; junction bases left unmatched: 4. The CDR3 totals 15 residues. The CDR3 spells CASSSFSGSQETQYF. In DNA form, the CDR3 reads TGTGCCAGCAGTTCCTTTAGCGGGAGCCAAGAGACCCAGTACTTC.

The V call is TRBV4-2, the J call TRBJ2-1; 7 bases fit TRBD2. CDR3 length: 15 amino acids. V dropped 4 bases and J dropped 3; count of bases not matched to a gene: 6. The germline gives CDR1 LGHNA, CDR2 YNFKEQ. The DNA of the CDR3 is TGTGCCAGCAGCCGGGTAGCGGGTGACTACAATGAGCAGTTCTTC. Its protein product is CASSRVAGDYNEQFF.